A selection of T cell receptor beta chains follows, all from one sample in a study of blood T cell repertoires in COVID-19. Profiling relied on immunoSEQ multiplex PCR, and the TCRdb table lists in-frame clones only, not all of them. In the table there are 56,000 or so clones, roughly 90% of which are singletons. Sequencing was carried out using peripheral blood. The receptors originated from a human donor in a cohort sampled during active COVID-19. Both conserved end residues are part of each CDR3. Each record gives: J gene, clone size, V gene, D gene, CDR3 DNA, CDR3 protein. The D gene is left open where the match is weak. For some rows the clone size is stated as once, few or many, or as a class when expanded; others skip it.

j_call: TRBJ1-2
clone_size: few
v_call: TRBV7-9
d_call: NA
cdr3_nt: TGTGCCAGCAGCCCCTGGGGGGAGTTAGGTGATGGCTACACCTTC
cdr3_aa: CASSPWGELGDGYTF

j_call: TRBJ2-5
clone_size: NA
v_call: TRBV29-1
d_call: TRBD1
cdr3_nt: TGCAGCGCCCTACAGGGGGTCGGAGAGACCCAGTACTTC
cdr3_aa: CSALQGVGETQYF

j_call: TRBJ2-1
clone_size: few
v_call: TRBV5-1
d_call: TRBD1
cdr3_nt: TGCGCCAGCAGCGGGACAGGGGCAAATGAGCAGTTCTTC
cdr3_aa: CASSGTGANEQFF

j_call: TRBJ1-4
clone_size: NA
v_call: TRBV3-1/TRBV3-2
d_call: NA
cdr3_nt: TGTGCCAGCAGCCAAGATCGAAGAGGGGAAAAACTGTTTTTT
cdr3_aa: CASSQDRRGEKLFF

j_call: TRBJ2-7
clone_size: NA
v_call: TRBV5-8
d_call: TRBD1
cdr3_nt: TGTGCCAGCAGCTTGGTGTTACAGGGGGGATACGAGCAGTACTTC
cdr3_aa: CASSLVLQGGYEQYF

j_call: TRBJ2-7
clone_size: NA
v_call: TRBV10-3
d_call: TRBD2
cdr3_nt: TGTGCCATCCGCGGGGGGGGTGACAACGGGGCCTACGAGCAGTACTTC
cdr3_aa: CAIRGGGDNGAYEQYF

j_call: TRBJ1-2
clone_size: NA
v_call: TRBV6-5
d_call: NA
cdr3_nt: TGTGCCAGCAAACCATTAACAAAGACACGAGATGGCTACACCTTC
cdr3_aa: CASKPLTKTRDGYTF

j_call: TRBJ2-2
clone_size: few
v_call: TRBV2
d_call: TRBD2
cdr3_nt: TGTGCCAGCATCCCCGGGACTACAACCGGGGAGCTGTTTTTT
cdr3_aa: CASIPGTTTGELFF

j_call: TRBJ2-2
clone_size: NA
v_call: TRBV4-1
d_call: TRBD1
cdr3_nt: TGCGCCAGCAGCCCCTTCGGACAGGGCTCCTCGGGGGAGCTGTTTTTT
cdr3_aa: CASSPFGQGSSGELFF

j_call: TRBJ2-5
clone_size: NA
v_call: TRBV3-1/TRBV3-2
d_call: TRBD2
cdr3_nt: TGTGCCAGCAGACGAGGCGGGGGGGCGCGGACCCAGTACTTC
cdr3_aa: CASRRGGGARTQYF

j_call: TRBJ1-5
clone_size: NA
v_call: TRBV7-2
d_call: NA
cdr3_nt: TGTGCCAGCAGCTTAGGGCGGGATCAGCCCCAGCATTTT
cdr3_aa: CASSLGRDQPQHF

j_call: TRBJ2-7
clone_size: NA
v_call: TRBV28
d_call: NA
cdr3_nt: TGTGCCAGCAGGAGACAGGTGGTCTCCTACGAGCAGTACTTC
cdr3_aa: CASRRQVVSYEQYF

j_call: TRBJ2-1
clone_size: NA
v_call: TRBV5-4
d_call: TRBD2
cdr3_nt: TGTGCCAGCAGCTTATCGAGCGGGGGGGCCGCTGAGCAGTTCTTC
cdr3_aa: CASSLSSGGAAEQFF

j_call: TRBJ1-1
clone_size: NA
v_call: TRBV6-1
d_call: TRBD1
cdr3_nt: TGTGCCAGCAGTGGTACCTTCAACAGGGGGAGTACTGAAGCTTTCTTT
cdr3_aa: CASSGTFNRGSTEAFF

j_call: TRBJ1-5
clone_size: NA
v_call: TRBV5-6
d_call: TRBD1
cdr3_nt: TGTGCCAGCAGCGCGGACAGGGGAAAAGGGCCCCAGCATTTT
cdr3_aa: CASSADRGKGPQHF

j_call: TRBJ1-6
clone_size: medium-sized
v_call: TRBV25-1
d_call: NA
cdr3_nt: TGTGCCAGCGCTCAGGACAGCGATAATTCACCCCTCCACTTT
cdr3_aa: CASAQDSDNSPLHF

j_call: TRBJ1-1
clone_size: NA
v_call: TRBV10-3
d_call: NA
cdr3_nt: TGTGCCATCAGTGAGCGCCGATTAGAGACTGAAGCTTTCTTT
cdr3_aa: CAISERRLETEAFF

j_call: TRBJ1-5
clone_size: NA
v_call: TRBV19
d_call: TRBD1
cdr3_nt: TGTGCCAGTAGCCAATCACAGGGGGCGTCGGGTCAGCCCCAGCATTTT
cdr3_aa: CASSQSQGASGQPQHF

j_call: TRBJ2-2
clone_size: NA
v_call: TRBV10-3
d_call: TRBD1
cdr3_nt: TGTGCCATCAGTACAGGGGGCCGAGGCGGGGAGCTGTTTTTT
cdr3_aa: CAISTGGRGGELFF

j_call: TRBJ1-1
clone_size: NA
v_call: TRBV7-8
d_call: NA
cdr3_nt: TGTGCCAGCAGCCTTAGGGCGGGGTCAGCTTTCTTT
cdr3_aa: CASSLRAGSAFF

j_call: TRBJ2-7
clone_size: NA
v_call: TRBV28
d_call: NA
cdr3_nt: TGTGCCAGCAGTTCCCAGGGGACGGATTCCTACGAGCAGTACTTC
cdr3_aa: CASSSQGTDSYEQYF

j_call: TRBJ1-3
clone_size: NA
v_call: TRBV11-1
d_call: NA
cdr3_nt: TGTGCCAGCCACGATCCAGGAGGGACCGACACCATATATTTT
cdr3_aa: CASHDPGGTDTIYF

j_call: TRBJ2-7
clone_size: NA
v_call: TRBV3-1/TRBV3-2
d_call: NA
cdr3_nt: TGTGCCAGCAGTTCCCAGGGCCTTAGCTCCTACGAGCAGTACTTC
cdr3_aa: CASSSQGLSSYEQYF

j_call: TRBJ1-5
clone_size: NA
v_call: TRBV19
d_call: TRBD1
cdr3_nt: TGTGCCAGTAGTCTTGGCGGACAGGGGGCACAGCCCCAGCATTTT
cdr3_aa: CASSLGGQGAQPQHF

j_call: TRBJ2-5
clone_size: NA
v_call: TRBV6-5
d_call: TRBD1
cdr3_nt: TGTGCCAGCGCCCGTAGAGGGGGCGAAGAGACCCAGTACTTC
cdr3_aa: CASARRGGEETQYF

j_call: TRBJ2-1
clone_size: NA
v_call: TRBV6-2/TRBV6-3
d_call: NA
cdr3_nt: TGTGCCAGCAGTTGGGGCAAGCGCAACAATGAGCAGTTCTTC
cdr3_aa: CASSWGKRNNEQFF

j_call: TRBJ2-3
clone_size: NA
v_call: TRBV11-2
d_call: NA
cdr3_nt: TGTGCCAGCAGCCCTTTGGGACTCGGAGATACGCAGTATTTT
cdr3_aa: CASSPLGLGDTQYF

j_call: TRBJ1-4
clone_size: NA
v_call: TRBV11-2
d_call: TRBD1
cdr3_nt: TGTGCCAGCAGCGTAACAGGGGGGGAGTTAGGGCTGTTTTTT
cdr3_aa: CASSVTGGELGLFF

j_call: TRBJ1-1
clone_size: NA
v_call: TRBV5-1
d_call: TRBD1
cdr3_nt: TGCGCCAGCAGCTTACAGGGGGCTCTCACTGAAGCTTTCTTT
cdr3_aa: CASSLQGALTEAFF

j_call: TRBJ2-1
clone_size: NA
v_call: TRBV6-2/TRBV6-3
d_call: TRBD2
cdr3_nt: TGTGCCAGCAGTTACAACTTACTGAGCGGGGGGGTCAATGAGCAGTTCTTC
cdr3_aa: CASSYNLLSGGVNEQFF

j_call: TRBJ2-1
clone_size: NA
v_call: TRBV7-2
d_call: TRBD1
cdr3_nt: TGTGCCAGCAGCCGACAGGGTTTAGGGCAGTTCTTC
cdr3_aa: CASSRQGLGQFF

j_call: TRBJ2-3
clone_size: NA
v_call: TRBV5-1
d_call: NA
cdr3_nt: TGCGCCAGCACCGGGGGACTGCTCACAGATACGCAGTATTTT
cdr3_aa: CASTGGLLTDTQYF

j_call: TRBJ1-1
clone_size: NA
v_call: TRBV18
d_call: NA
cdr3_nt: TGTGCCAGCTCACCCGGGGCAGGGAGGGTCGGCACTGAAGCTTTCTTT
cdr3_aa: CASSPGAGRVGTEAFF

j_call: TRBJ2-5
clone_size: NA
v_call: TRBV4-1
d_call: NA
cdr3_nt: TGCGCCAGCAGCCTGCAGGGTGTTTCAGAGACCCAGTACTTC
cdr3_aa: CASSLQGVSETQYF

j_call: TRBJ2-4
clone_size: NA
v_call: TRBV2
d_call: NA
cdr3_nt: TGTGCCAGCAGTGAAAGGTCTCGACTAGCCAAAAACATTCAGTACTTC
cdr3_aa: CASSERSRLAKNIQYF

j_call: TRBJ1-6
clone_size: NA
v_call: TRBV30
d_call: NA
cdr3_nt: TGTGCCTGGAGTGTACTCAGGGGTAATTCACCCCTCCACTTT
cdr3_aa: CAWSVLRGNSPLHF

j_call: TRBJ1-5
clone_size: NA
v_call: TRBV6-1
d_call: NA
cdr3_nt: TGTGCCAGCAGTGAACCCAGAGGAGGGGCTGGTCAGCCCCAGCATTTT
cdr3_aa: CASSEPRGGAGQPQHF